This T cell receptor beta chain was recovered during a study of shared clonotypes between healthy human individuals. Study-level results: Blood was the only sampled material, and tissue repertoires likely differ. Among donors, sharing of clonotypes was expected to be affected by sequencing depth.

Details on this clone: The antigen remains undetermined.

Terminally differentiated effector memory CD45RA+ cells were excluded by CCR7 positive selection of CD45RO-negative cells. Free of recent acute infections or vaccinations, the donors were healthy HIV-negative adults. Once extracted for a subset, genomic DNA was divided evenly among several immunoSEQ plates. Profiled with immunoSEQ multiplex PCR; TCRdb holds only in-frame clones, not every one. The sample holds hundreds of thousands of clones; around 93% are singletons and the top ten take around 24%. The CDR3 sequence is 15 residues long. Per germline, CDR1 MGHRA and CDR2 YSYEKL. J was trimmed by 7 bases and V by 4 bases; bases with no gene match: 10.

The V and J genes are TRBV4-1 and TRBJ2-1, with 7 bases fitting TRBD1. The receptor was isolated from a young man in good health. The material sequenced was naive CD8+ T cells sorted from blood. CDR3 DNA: TGCGCCAGCAGCCCCACAGGGGATAGTACGAATGAGCAGTTCTTC. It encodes CASSPTGDSTNEQFF.